Listed below are T cell receptor beta chains from one sample, sequenced in a study of chemoradiotherapy in HPV16-positive cancers. The assay was immunoSEQ multiplex PCR, and TCRdb's table has in-frame clones only and misses some. The repertoire holds over 15,000 clones, with 89% as singletons. The input for sequencing was blood, taken from a patient who underwent chemoradiotherapy. Receptors originate from a human donor with HPV-associated anogenital cancer. Both conserved end residues are part of each CDR3. A clone size is listed for some rows: how often the clone was seen (once, few, many), or a class if it is expanded.

j_gene | abundance | v_gene | CDR3aa
TRBJ2-1 | NA | TRBV7-9 | CASSGGRGSSYNEQFF
TRBJ2-7 | NA | TRBV5-1 | CASSPGQGEDEQYF
TRBJ2-5 | NA | TRBV27 | CASSPGTPFRAQYF
TRBJ2-1 | NA | TRBV18 | CASSPDTNEQFF
TRBJ1-6 | NA | TRBV5-6 | CASSLNREGSPLHF
TRBJ2-3 | NA | TRBV10-2 | CASRRGLDTDTQYF
TRBJ2-3 | NA | TRBV5-1 | CASSLESTGLGADTQYF
TRBJ1-5 | once | TRBV6-6 | CASSYGATSQPQHF
TRBJ1-2 | NA | TRBV4-1 | CASSQATGYTF
TRBJ1-1 | NA | TRBV6-6 | CASWPRNTEAFF
TRBJ2-3 | once | TRBV5-6 | CASSRGLAGAQGRLHTQYF
TRBJ2-3 | NA | TRBV19 | CASSIVAGAITDTQYF
TRBJ2-1 | NA | TRBV10-3 | CAISEPGRVNEQFF
TRBJ2-7 | NA | TRBV6-1 | CASTGDRFSNEQYF
TRBJ2-2 | NA | TRBV28 | CASSFKGETGELFF
TRBJ1-2 | NA | TRBV7-9 | CASTQGSGTVYGYTF
TRBJ2-1 | NA | TRBV28 | CASSLSGQGFDEQFF
TRBJ2-7 | NA | TRBV4-1 | CASSQGPGQGDYEQYF
TRBJ1-1 | NA | TRBV19 | CATSGSKWTEAFF
TRBJ2-7 | NA | TRBV6-1 | CASSDWYEQYF
TRBJ2-5 | NA | TRBV7-9 | CASSLSGSRQETQYF
TRBJ1-5 | NA | TRBV4-1 | CASSQVGWGFSNQPQHF
TRBJ2-7 | NA | TRBV14 | CASSHYEQYF
TRBJ2-7 | NA | TRBV7-9 | CASRDSLSYEQYF
TRBJ1-2 | NA | TRBV4-1 | CASSQGPGTGDSGYTF
TRBJ2-2 | few | TRBV5-1 | CASSLAWGTGELFF
TRBJ2-5 | NA | TRBV28 | CASSYSTGWVSETQYF
TRBJ2-1 | NA | TRBV4-2 | CASSPRQASGRSYNEQFF
TRBJ1-2 | NA | TRBV6-1 | CASSEGLDPLNYGYTF